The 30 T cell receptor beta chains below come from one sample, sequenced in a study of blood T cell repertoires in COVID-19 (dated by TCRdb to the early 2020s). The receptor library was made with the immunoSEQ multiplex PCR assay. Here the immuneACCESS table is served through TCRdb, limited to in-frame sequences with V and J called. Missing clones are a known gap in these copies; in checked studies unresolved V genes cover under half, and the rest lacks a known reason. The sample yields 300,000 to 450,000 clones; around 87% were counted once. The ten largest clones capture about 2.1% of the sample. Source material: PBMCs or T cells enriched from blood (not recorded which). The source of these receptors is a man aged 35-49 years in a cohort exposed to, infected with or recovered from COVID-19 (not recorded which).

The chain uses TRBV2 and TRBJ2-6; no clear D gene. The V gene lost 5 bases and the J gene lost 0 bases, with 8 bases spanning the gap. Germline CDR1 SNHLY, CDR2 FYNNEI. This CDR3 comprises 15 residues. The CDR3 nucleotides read TGTGCCAGCAGTTCACAGTCCTCTGGGGCCAACGTCCTGACTTTC. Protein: CASSSQSSGANVLTF.

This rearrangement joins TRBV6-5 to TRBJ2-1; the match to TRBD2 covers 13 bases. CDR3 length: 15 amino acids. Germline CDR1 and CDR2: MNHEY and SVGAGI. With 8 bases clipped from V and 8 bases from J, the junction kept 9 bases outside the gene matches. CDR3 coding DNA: TGTGCCAGCGTACTAGCGGGAGGGCGTTTGGATGAGCAGTTCTTC. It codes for CASVLAGGRLDEQFF.

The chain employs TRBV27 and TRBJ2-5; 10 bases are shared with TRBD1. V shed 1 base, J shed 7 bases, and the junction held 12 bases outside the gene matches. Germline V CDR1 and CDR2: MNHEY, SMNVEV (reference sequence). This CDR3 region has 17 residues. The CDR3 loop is CASSLLATGGLRGTQYF. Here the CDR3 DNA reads TGTGCCAGCAGTTTATTAGCGACAGGGGGCTTAAGGGGGACCCAGTACTTC.

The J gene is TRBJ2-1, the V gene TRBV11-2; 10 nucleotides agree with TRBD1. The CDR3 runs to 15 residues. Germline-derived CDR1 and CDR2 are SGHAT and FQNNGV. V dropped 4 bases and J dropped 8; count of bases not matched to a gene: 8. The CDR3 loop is CASSYRDRGSDEQFF. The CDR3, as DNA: TGTGCCAGCAGCTACCGGGACAGGGGTTCGGATGAGCAGTTCTTC.

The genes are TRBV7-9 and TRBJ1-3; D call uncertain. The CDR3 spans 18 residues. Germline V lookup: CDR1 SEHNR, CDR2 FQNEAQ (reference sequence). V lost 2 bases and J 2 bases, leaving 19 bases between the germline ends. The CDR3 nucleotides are TGTGCCAGCAGCTTACGGACGGGGAGGGCGATGGCTGGAAACACCATATATTTT. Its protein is CASSLRTGRAMAGNTIYF.

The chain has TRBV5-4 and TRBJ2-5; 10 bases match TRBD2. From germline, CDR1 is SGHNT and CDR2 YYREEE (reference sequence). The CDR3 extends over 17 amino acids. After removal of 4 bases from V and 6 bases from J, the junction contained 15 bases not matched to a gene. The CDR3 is CASSPQGHSSGSKTQYF. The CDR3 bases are TGTGCCAGCAGCCCCCAAGGCCATTCTAGCGGGAGTAAGACCCAGTACTTC.

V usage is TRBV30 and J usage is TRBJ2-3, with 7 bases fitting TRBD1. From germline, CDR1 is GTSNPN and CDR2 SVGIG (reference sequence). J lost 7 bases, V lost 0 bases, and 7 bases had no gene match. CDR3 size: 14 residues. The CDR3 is CAWSVNRGRNTQYF. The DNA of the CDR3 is TGTGCCTGGAGTGTTAACAGGGGTAGAAATACGCAGTATTTT.

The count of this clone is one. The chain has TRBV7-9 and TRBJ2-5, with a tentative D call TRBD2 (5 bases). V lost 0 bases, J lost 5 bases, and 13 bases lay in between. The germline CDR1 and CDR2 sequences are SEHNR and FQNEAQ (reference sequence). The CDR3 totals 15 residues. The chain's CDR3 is CASSLAWASTETQYF. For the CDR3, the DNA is TGTGCCAGCAGCTTAGCGTGGGCTAGCACGGAGACCCAGTACTTC.

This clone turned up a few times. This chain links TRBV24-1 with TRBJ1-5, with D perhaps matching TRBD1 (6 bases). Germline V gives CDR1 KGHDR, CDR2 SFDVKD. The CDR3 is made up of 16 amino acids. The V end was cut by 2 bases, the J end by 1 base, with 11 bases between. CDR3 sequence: CATSDSGGASNQPQHF. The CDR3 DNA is TGTGCCACCAGTGATTCGGGGGGCGCGAGCAATCAGCCCCAGCATTTT.

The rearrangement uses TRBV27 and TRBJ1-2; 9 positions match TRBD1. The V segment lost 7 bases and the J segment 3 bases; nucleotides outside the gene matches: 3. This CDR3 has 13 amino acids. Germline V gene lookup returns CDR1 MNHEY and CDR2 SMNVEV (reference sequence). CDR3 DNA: TGTGCCAGCAAGGACAGGGGCCACTATGGCTACACCTTC. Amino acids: CASKDRGHYGYTF.

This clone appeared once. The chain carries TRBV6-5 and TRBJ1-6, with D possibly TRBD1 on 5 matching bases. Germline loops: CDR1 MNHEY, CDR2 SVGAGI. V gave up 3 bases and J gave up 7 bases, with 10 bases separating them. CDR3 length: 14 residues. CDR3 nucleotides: TGTGCCAGCAGTTATCAGGGACTGAATTCACCCCTCCACTTT. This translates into CASSYQGLNSPLHF.

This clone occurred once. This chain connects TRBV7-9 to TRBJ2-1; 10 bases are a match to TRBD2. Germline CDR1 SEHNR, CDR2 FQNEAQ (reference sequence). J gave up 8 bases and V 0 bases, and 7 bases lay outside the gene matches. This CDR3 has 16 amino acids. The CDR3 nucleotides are TGTGCCAGCAGCTTAGCGGTAGCTAGCGGGAGCGATGAGCAGTTCTTC. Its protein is CASSLAVASGSDEQFF.

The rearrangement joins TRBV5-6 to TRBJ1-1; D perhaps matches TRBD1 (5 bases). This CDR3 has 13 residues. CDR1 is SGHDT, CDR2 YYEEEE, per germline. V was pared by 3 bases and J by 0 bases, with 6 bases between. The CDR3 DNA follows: TGTGCCAGCAGCTACAGGTTGAACACTGAAGCTTTCTTT. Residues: CASSYRLNTEAFF.

This chain's CDR3 is CASVSPITDTQYF. The CDR3 bases are TGCGCCAGCGTTAGCCCAATCACAGATACGCAGTATTTT. The genes are TRBV10-2 and TRBJ2-3; D call uncertain. The V end lost 8 bases, the J end lost 2 bases, and 11 bases lay between the germline ends. Germline V gene sequence: CDR1 WSHSY, CDR2 SAAADI. The CDR3 loop spans 13 amino acids.

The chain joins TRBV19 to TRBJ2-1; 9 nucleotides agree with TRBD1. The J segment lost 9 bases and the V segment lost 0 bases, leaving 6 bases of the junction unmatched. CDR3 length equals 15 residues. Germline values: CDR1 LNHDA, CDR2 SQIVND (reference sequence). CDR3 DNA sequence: TGTGCCAGTAGTATAGAGGACAGGGGACAGGGTGAGCAGTTCTTC. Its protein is CASSIEDRGQGEQFF.

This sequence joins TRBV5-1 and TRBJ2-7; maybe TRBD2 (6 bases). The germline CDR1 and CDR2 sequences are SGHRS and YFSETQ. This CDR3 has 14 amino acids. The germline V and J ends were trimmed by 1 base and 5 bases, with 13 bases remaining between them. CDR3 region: CASSLSPGAHEQYF. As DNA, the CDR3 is TGCGCCAGCAGCTTGTCTCCGGGAGCCCACGAGCAGTACTTC.

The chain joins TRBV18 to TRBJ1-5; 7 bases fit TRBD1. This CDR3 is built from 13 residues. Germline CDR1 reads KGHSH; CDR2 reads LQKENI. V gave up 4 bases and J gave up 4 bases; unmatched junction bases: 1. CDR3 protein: CASSQGQNQPQHF. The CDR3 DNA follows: TGTGCCAGCTCACAGGGACAGAATCAGCCCCAGCATTTT.

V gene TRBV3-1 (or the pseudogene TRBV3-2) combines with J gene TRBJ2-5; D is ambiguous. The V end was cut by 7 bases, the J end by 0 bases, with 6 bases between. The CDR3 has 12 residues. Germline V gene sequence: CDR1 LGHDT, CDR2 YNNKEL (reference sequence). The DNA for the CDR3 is TGTGCCAGCATGCGAGACCAAGAGACCCAGTACTTC. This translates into CASMRDQETQYF.

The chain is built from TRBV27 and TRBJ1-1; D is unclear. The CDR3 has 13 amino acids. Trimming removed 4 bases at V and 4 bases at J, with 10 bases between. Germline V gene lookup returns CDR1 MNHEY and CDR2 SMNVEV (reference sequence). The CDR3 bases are TGTGCCAGCAGTTCCCACACCGCCACTGAAGCTTTCTTT. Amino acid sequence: CASSSHTATEAFF.

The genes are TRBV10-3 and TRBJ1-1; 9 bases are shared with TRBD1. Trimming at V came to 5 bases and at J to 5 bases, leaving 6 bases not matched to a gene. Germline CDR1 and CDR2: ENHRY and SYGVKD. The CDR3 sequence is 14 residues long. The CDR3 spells CAISPQGAGTEAFF. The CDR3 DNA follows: TGTGCCATCAGTCCACAGGGGGCTGGTACTGAAGCTTTCTTT.

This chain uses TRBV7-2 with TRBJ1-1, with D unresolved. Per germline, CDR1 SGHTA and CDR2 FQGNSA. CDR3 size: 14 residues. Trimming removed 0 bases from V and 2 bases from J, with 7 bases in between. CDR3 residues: CASSLALSNTEAFF. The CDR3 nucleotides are TGTGCCAGCAGCTTAGCCCTGTCTAACACTGAAGCTTTCTTT.

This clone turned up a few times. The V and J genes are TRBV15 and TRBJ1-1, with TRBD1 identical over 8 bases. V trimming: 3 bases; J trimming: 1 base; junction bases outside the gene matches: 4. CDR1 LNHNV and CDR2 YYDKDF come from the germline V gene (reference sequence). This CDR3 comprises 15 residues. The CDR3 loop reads CATSRTTGGNTEAFF. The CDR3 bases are TGTGCCACCAGCAGGACTACAGGGGGGAACACTGAAGCTTTCTTT.

The CDR3 DNA reads TGTGCCAGCTCACCGTCAGAAATGAACACTGAAGCTTTCTTT. This codes for CASSPSEMNTEAFF. The chain combines TRBV18 with TRBJ1-1; D unresolved. Germline lookup yields CDR1 KGHSH and CDR2 LQKENI. The CDR3 length is 14 residues. The V end lost 3 bases, the J end lost 0 bases, and 8 bases lay between the germline ends. Filled out from reference TRBV18 and TRBJ1-1, the complete variable domain reads NAGVMQNPRHLVRRRGQEARLRCSPMKGHSHVYWYRQLPEEGLKFMVYLQKENIIDESGMPKERFSAEFPKEGPSILRIQQVVRGDSAAYFCASSPSEMNTEAFFGQGTRLTVV.

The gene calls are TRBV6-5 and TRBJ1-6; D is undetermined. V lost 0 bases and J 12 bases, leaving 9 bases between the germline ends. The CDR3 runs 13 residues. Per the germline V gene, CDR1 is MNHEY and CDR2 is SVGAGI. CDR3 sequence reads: CASSYSIREPLHF. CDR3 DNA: TGTGCCAGCAGTTACTCGATTCGGGAACCCCTCCACTTT.

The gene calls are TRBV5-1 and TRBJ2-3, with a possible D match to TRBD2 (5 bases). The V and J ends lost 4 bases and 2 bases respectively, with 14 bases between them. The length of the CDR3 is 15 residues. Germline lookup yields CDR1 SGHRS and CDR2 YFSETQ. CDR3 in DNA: TGCGCCAGCAGCACGGACTTTACTACCACAGATACGCAGTATTTT. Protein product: CASSTDFTTTDTQYF.

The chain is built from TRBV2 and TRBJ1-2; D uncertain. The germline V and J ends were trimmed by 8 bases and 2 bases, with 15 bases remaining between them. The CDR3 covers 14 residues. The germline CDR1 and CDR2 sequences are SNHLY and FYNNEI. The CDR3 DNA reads TGTGCCAGCCGGGAGCCAGGAACCAACTATGGCTACACCTTC. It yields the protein CASREPGTNYGYTF.

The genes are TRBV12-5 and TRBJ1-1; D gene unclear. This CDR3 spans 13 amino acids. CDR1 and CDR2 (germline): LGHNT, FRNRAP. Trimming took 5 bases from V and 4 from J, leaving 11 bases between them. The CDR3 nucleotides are TGTGCTAGTGGTCGAGCCTCGATCACTGAAGCTTTCTTT. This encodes CASGRASITEAFF.

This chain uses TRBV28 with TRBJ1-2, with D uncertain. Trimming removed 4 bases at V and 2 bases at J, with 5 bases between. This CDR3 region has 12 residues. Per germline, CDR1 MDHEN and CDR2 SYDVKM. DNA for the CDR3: TGTGCCAGCAGTTCACAGAACTATGGCTACACCTTC. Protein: CASSSQNYGYTF.

The CDR3 reads CASRPSGSQTDTQYF. In DNA form, the CDR3 reads TGTGCCAGCAGGCCTAGCGGGAGTCAGACAGATACGCAGTATTTT. The chain uses TRBV7-6 and TRBJ2-3; 10 nucleotides match TRBD2. CDR1 and CDR2 (germline): SGHVS, FNYEAQ. The CDR3 length is 15 residues. V was pared by 6 bases and J by 3 bases, with 6 bases of the junction left unmatched. The variable domain in full, completed from reference TRBV7-6 and TRBJ2-3, reads GAGVSQSPRYKVTKRGQDVALRCDPISGHVSLYWYRQALGQGPEFLTYFNYEAQQDKSGLPNDRFSAERPEGSISTLTIQRTEQRDSAMYRCASRPSGSQTDTQYFGPGTRLTVL.

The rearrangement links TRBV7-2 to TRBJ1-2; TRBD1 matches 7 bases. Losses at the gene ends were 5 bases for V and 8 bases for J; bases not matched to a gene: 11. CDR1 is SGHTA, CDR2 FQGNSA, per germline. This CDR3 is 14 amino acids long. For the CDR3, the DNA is TGTGCCAGCAGCCGGGACAGCCGAAACCGGGGCTACACCTTC. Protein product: CASSRDSRNRGYTF.